Sequencing of this TCR beta chain was carried out in a study of human T cells and chemical hapten exposure. TCRdb re-derived calls from the RACE reads in MiXCR, one entry per CDR3 protein. The table shows some 71,000 distinct CDR3 sequences, with 10% occurring only once. This clonotype has ten or more counts. This sample's time point: patch test 2, 6 weeks after DPC sensitization. Treatment specified: therapeutic diphenylcyclopropenone sensitization with weekly scalp DPC. The CDR3 loop spans 13 amino acids. The germline V gene encodes CDR1 SGHNT and CDR2 YENEEA. Trimming removed 3 bases at V and 4 bases at J, with 9 bases between.

This clonotype originated in a woman between 50 and 59 years old with alopecia areata. Some clones in this sample may be carry-over from other donors' samples. Sequences were derived from whole blood, sampled in connection with sensitization to the hapten diphenylcyclopropenone (DPC). The chain carries TRBV11-3 and TRBJ1-2; D gene uncertain. CDR3 coding DNA: TGTGCCAGCAGCTTTCGCAGCTCCTATGGCTACACCTTC. It specifies CASSFRSSYGYTF.